This T cell receptor beta chain was observed in a study of cytomegalovirus exposure and HLA in healthy donors. Findings and limits, study-wide: Highly shared variants forming one cluster were likely a sequencing artifact.

This clone appeared a single time. Its target is unknown. The germline CDR1 and CDR2 sequences are ENHRY and SYGVKD. The CDR3 has 15 residues. Losses at the gene ends were 8 bases for V and 3 bases for J; bases not matched to a gene: 11. PCR amplification relied on 60 Vbeta primers (plus 13 Jbeta primers). Sequencing was performed with immunoSEQ multiplex PCR; in TCRdb, only in-frame clones are kept and a portion is missing. The top ten clones hold around 1.4% of a sample with about 180,000 clones, less than 90% of them seen once. The chain is built from TRBV10-3 and TRBJ2-7; 9 bases agree with TRBD2. Sequenced: PBMCs. This TCR was recovered from a girl between 5 and 17 years old in good health and CMV-seropositive. The chain's CDR3 is CAIPLREGPFYEQYF. CDR3 DNA: TGTGCCATCCCCTTGCGGGAGGGCCCCTTCTACGAGCAGTACTTC.